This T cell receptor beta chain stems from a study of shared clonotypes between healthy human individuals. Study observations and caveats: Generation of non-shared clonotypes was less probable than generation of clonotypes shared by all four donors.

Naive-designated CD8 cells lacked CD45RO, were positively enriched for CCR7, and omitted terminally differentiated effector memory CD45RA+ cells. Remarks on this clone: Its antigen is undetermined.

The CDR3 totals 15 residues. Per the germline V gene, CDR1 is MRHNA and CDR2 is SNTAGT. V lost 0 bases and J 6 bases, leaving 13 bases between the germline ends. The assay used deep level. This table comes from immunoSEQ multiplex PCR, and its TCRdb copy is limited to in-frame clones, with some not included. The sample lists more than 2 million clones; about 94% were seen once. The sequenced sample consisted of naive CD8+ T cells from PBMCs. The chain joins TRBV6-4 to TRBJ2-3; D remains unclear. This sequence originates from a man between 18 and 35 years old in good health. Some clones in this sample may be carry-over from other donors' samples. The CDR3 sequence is CASSDSSQARDTQYF. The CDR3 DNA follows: TGTGCCAGCAGTGACTCATCCCAGGCACGGGATACGCAGTATTTT.